This T cell receptor (beta chain) was observed in a study of shared clonotypes between healthy human individuals. Overall study findings and caveats: The represented genetic and exposure-history diversity was limited by the small number of donors. Researchers sampled only blood; tissue repertoires likely differ.

All donors qualified as healthy HIV-negative adults and had experienced no recent acute infections or vaccinations. The V segment lost 3 bases and the J segment 6 bases; nucleotides outside the gene matches: 2. The CDR3 has 14 amino acids. The V gene's germline CDR1 is SQVTM and CDR2 ANQGSEA. A note on this clone: No antigen is known for it.

Deep-level assay runs were performed. Assay used: immunoSEQ multiplex PCR; TCRdb lists only in-frame clones, some missing. The profile covers around 510,000 clones, with 90% to 97% appearing a single time and approximately 0.067% taken by the ten largest. The chain links TRBV29-1 to TRBJ2-1, with 13 bases aligning to TRBD2. The sample taken for sequencing was naive CD4+ T cells sorted from blood. Subset in this sample: CD45RA+ positively selected. The receptor was isolated from a woman aged 30 to 39 in good health. This chain's CDR3 is CSVDGLAGANEQFF. The CDR3 coding sequence is TGCAGCGTTGACGGACTAGCGGGAGCCAATGAGCAGTTCTTC.